This entry describes one T cell receptor (beta chain). The germline gene is not matched at one end of the junction; a read error may be the cause. TCRdb analysed the 5' RACE reads with MiXCR anew, one entry per CDR3 protein. Altogether approximately 37,000 distinct CDR3 sequences are present, 12% to 15% being singletons, with the ten largest covering 27%. CDR3 length: 15 amino acids. Germline assignment: CDR1 SGDLS and CDR2 YYNGEE. The sample comes from a study of neurological immune-mediated disorders. PBMCs stored at -80 C, 2 million in total, were the source of the unsorted libraries. The chain combines TRBV9 with TRBJ2-1, with D possibly TRBD2 on 5 matching bases. Sequences were obtained from PBMCs. This receptor was identified in a woman aged 45 to 65 with HTLV-1-associated myelopathy (HAM/TSP). The CDR3 bases are TGTGCCTGCAGAGTAGGACTTGCTTACGACTCGGAGCAGTTCTTC. This sequence encodes CACRVGLAYDSEQFF.